A selection of T cell receptor beta chains follows, all from one sample in a study of cytomegalovirus exposure and HLA in healthy donors. Profiling relied on immunoSEQ multiplex PCR, and the TCRdb table lists in-frame clones only, not all of them. The sample carries about 35,000 clones, 80% recorded once. Sample: PBMCs. The receptors stem from a male donor in good health and CMV-seronegative. CDR3s include the opening cysteine and the closing phenylalanine or tryptophan. D genes are given only for firm matches. Some rows have no size entry. The others give once, few or many, or a class for an expanded clone.

TRBD1	TRBV7-9	TRBJ1-1	few	TGTGCCAGCAGCGGCAGGACAGGCATGTTGAACACTGAAGCTTTCTTT	CASSGRTGMLNTEAFF
TRBD1	TRBV6-5	TRBJ2-7	-	TGTGCCAGCAGTTCGGGACAGAGCAACTACGAGCAGTACTTC	CASSSGQSNYEQYF
-	TRBV5-6	TRBJ2-5	-	TGTGCCAGCAGCACTAGCTTGGGTTTTCAAGAGACCCAGTACTTC	CASSTSLGFQETQYF
-	TRBV30	TRBJ1-2	-	TGTGCCTGGAGCACTGCACAGGGTTATGGCTACACCTTC	CAWSTAQGYGYTF
TRBD1	TRBV6-1	TRBJ1-2	few	TGTGCCAGCAGTGAAGCGCCGGACAGGGACTATGGCTACACCTTC	CASSEAPDRDYGYTF
TRBD2	TRBV9	TRBJ2-2	-	TGTGCCAGCAGCCATGGGAGGGACGGTCCGAACACCGGGGAGCTGTTTTTT	CASSHGRDGPNTGELFF
-	TRBV11-2	TRBJ1-6	-	TGTGCCAGCAGCTCCCCGGACAGCTCCTATAATTCACCCCTCCACTTT	CASSSPDSSYNSPLHF
TRBD2	TRBV11-2	TRBJ2-7	large	TGTGCCAGCAGCACAGCGGGAGAGCAGTACTTC	CASSTAGEQYF
-	TRBV25-1	TRBJ2-7	-	TGTGCCAGCAGTGAATATTTCTCCGTCTCCTACGAGCAGTACTTC	CASSEYFSVSYEQYF
-	TRBV4-2	TRBJ1-5	-	TGTGCCAGCAGCCAAGCTCCGGGGGGTCAGCCCCAGCATTTT	CASSQAPGGQPQHF
-	TRBV7-6	TRBJ1-1	-	TGTGCCAGCAGCTTTGGCGGAACAGGGAACACTGAAGCTTTCTTT	CASSFGGTGNTEAFF
-	TRBV6-6	TRBJ1-5	-	TGTGCCAGCAGTTACGATACAGGGCGCGGTCAGCCCCAGCATTTT	CASSYDTGRGQPQHF
-	TRBV29-1	TRBJ1-1	few	TGCAGCTCGCGGGAGACTGAAGCTTTCTTT	CSSRETEAFF
TRBD1	TRBV7-9	TRBJ1-4	-	TGTGCCAGCAGCTTAGTTGGGACAGAGGAAAAACTGTTTTTT	CASSLVGTEEKLFF
-	TRBV30	TRBJ1-6	-	TGTGCCTGGAGTGTACAGGGTATCTATAATTCACCCCTCCACTTT	CAWSVQGIYNSPLHF
-	TRBV5-1	TRBJ2-7	once	TGCGCCAGCAGCCCCGACGACAGGCCCGAGCAGTACTTC	CASSPDDRPEQYF
TRBD2	TRBV5-6	TRBJ2-5	-	TGTGCCAGCAGCTTGTCCCCGGGACTAGATCAAGAGACCCAGTACTTC	CASSLSPGLDQETQYF
TRBD2	TRBV5-1	TRBJ2-3	-	TGCGCCAGCAGCTTAATACCGGGACTAGGGACTAGCACAGATACGCAGTATTTT	CASSLIPGLGTSTDTQYF
-	TRBV6-5	TRBJ1-2	medium-sized	TGTGCCAGCAGACCGACAACTAACTATGGCTACACCTTC	CASRPTTNYGYTF
TRBD1	TRBV5-1	TRBJ1-2	few	TGCGCCAGCAGCTTGGATGTCGGACAGGGTGGGCCGAACCTGTACACCTTC	CASSLDVGQGGPNLYTF
TRBD2	TRBV25-1	TRBJ2-3	once	TGTGCCGTCGGGACTAGCGGGGCGAGGGATACGCAGTATTTT	CAVGTSGARDTQYF
TRBD2	TRBV4-1	TRBJ2-5	-	TGCGCCAGCAGCCCCATGGGAGGGCCTTGGGAGACCCAGTACTTC	CASSPMGGPWETQYF
TRBD1	TRBV28	TRBJ1-2	-	TGTGCCAGCAGTTCCCCAGGGGGCAGGGGCTATGGCTACACCTTC	CASSSPGGRGYGYTF
TRBD2	TRBV6-5	TRBJ2-1	-	TGTGCCAGCAATATCCTGGCGGGGGGGCGGAATGAGCAGTTCTTC	CASNILAGGRNEQFF
-	TRBV5-1	TRBJ2-7	-	TGCGCCAGCAGCTTCTCAGGGTTAGGGGTCTACGAGCAGTACTTC	CASSFSGLGVYEQYF
TRBD2	TRBV4-2	TRBJ2-3	-	TGTGCCAGCAGCCGAGGACTAGCGGGGGGGCCAGTCACAGATACGCAGTATTTT	CASSRGLAGGPVTDTQYF